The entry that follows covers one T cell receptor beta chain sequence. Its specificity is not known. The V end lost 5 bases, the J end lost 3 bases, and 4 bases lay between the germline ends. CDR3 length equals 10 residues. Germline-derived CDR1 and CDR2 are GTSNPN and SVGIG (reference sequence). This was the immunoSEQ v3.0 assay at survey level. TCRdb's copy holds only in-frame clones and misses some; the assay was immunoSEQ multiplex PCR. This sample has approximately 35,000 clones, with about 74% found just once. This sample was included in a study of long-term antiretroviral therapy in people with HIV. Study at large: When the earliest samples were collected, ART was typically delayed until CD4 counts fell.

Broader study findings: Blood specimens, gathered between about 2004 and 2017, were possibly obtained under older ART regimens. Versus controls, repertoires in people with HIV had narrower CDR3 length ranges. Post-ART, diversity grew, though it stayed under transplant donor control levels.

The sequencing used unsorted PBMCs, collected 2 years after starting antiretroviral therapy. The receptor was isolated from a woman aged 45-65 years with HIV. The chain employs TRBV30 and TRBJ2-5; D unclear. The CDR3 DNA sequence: TGTGCCTGGGGAGAAGAGACCCAGTACTTC. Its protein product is CAWGEETQYF.